This T cell receptor beta chain was sequenced in a study of cytomegalovirus exposure and HLA in healthy donors. Background on the study: A previous analysis identified approximately 120 million unique TCR beta sequences derived from 180 million or so T cells.

The PCR contained 60 Vbeta and 13 Jbeta primers. The repertoire was sequenced with immunoSEQ multiplex PCR; TCRdb's copy has only in-frame clones and lacks some. The sample carries 130,000 to 150,000 clones, roughly 80% recorded once. This CDR3 has 15 amino acids. The germline gives CDR1 SGHDT, CDR2 YYEEEE. The junction had 6 bases not matched to a gene; V was cut back by 1 base and J by 10 bases. Sequencing was done on a sample of PBMCs. V and J are TRBV5-6 and TRBJ1-6; the match to TRBD1 covers 9 bases. This TCR came from a woman between 45 and 60 years old in good health and CMV-seropositive. In DNA, the CDR3 is TGTGCCAGCAGCTTGTTGACAGGGGGAAAATCACCCCTCCACTTT. This sequence encodes CASSLLTGGKSPLHF.